This T cell receptor (beta chain) came from a study of human T cells and chemical hapten exposure. Study-level background: Recorded diagnoses among the mostly female patients were alopecia areata, totalis or universalis.

Noted time point: patch test 3, about 24 weeks after DPC sensitization. The treatment here: therapeutic diphenylcyclopropenone sensitization with weekly scalp DPC. Unfractionated whole blood was the source from which total RNA was extracted. CDR3 size: 13 residues. In germline, CDR1 is DFQATT, CDR2 SNEGSKA (reference sequence). The V segment lost 7 bases and the J segment 6 bases; nucleotides outside the gene matches: 11. TCRdb itself ran the RACE reads through MiXCR, one entry per CDR3 protein. The repertoire holds 90,000 to 140,000 distinct CDR3 sequences, with around 35% as singletons. This receptor was obtained from a man between 35 and 55 years old with alopecia areata. Some clones in this sample may be carry-over from other donors' samples. This specimen was whole blood, taken in connection with sensitization to the hapten diphenylcyclopropenone (DPC). The chain combines TRBV20-1 with TRBJ1-1; 7 bases agree with TRBD1. The DNA for the CDR3 is TGCAGTGGGGACCGACAGGGTCGACCTGAAGCTTTCTTT. It is translated as CSGDRQGRPEAFF.